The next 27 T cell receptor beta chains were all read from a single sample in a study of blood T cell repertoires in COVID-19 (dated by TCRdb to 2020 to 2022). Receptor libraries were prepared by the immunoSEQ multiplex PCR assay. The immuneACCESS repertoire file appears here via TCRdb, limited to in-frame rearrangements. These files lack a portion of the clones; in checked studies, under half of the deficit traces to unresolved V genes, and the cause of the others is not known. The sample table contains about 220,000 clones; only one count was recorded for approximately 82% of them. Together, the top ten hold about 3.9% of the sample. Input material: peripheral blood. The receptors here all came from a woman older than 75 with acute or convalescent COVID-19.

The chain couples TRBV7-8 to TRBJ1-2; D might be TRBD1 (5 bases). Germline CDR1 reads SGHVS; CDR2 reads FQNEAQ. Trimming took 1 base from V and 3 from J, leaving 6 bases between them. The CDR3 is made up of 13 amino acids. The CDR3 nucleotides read TGTGCCAGCAGCTTAGGACAGTACTATGGCTACACCTTC. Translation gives CASSLGQYYGYTF. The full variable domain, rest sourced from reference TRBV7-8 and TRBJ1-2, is GAGVSQSPRYKVAKRGQDVALRCDPISGHVSLFWYQQALGQGPEFLTYFQNEAQLDKSGLPSDRFFAERPEGSVSTLKIQRTQQEDSAVYLCASSLGQYYGYTFGSGTRLTVV.

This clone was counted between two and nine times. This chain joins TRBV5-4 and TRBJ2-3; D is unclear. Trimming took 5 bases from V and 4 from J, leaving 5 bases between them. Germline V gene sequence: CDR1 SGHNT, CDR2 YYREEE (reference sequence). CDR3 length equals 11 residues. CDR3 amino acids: CASRSADTQYF. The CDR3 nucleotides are TGTGCCAGCAGATCAGCAGATACGCAGTATTTT.

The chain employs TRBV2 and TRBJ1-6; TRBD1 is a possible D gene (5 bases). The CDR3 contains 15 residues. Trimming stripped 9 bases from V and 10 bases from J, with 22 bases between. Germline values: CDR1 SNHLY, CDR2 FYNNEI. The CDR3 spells CASPKGDWKWSPLHF. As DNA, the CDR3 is TGTGCCAGTCCCAAAGGGGACTGGAAGTGGTCACCCCTCCACTTT.

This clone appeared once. CDR3 coding DNA: TGTGCCAGCAGCACAGACAGGGGAATCAAGGGGAATGAGCAGTTCTTC. It codes for CASSTDRGIKGNEQFF. The rearrangement links TRBV7-8 to TRBJ2-1; 8 bases map to TRBD1. V was pared by 5 bases and J by 7 bases, with 13 bases of the junction left unmatched. The CDR3 covers 16 residues. The germline gives CDR1 SGHVS, CDR2 FQNEAQ.

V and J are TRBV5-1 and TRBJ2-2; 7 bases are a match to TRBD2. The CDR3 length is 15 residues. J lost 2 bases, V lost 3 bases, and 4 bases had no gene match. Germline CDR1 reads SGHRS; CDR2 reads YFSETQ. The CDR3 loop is CASSWEGRNTGELFF. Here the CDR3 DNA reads TGCGCCAGCAGCTGGGAGGGGAGAAACACCGGGGAGCTGTTTTTT.

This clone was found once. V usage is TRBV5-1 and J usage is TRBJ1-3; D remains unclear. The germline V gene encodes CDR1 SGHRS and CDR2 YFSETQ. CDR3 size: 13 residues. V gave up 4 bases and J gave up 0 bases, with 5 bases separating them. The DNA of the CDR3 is TGCGCCAGCAGCCCACACTCTGGAAACACCATATATTTT. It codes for CASSPHSGNTIYF. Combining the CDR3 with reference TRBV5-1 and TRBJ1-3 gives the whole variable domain KAGVTQTPRYLIKTRGQQVTLSCSPISGHRSVSWYQQTPGQGLQFLFEYFSETQRNKGNFPGRFSGRQFSNSRSEMNVSTLELGDSALYLCASSPHSGNTIYFGEGSWLTVV.

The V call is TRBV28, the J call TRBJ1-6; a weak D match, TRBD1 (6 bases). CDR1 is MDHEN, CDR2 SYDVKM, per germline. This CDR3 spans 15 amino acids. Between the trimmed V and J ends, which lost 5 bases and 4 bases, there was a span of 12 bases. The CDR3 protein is CASSPPGAYNSPLHF. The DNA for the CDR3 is TGTGCCAGCAGTCCGCCAGGGGCTTATAATTCACCCCTCCACTTT.

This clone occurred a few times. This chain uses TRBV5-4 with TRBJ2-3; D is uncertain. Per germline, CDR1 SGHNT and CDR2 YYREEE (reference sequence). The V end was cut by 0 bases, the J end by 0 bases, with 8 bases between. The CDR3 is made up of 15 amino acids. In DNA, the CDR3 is TGTGCCAGCAGCTTGGTTGTCAGTAGCACAGATACGCAGTATTTT. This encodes CASSLVVSSTDTQYF.

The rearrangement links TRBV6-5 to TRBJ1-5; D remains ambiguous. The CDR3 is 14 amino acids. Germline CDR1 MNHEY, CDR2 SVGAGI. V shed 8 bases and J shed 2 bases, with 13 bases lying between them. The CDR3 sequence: CASSDGRGNQPQHF. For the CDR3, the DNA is TGTGCCAGCTCCGACGGCCGGGGCAATCAGCCCCAGCATTTT.

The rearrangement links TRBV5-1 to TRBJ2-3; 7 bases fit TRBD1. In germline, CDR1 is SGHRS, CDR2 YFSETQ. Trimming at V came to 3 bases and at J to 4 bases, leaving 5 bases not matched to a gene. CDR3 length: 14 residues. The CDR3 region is CASSSTGTADTQYF. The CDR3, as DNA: TGCGCCAGCAGCTCGACAGGGACAGCAGATACGCAGTATTTT.

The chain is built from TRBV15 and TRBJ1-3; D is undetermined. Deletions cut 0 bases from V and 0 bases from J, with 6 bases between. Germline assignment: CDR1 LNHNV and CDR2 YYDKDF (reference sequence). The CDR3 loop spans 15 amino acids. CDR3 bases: TGTGCCACCAGCAGAGAAGCTGTCTCTGGAAACACCATATATTTT. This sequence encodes CATSREAVSGNTIYF.

CDR3 loop: CASSQRDRLRGTEAFF. The CDR3 DNA sequence: TGCGCCAGCAGCCAAAGGGACAGGTTAAGGGGGACTGAAGCTTTCTTT. The chain has TRBV4-1 and TRBJ1-1; 8 bases are shared with TRBD1. Germline CDR1 and CDR2: MGHRA and YSYEKL. J lost 5 bases, V lost 2 bases, and 10 bases had no gene match. The CDR3 has 16 amino acids.

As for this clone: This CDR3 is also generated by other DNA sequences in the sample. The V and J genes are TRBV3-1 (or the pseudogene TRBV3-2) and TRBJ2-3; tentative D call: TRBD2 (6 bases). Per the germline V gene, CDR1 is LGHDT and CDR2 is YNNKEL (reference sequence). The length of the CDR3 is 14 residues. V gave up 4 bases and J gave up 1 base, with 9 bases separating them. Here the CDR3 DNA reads TGTGCCAGCAGCCGTCGCGGGGGCACAGATACGCAGTATTTT. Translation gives CASSRRGGTDTQYF.

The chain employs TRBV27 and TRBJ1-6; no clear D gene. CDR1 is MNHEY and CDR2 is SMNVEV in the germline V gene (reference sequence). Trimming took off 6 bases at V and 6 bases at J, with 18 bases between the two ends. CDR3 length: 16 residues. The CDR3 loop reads CASSRFAETGNSPLHF. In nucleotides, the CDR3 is TGTGCCAGCAGCCGCTTCGCGGAGACGGGTAATTCACCCCTCCACTTT.

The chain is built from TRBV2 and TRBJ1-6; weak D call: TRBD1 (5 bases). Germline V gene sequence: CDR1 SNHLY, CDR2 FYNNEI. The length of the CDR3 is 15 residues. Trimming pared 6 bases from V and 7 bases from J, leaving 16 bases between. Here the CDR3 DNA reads TGTGCCAGCAGGGGGGGGACGGAAGTAAATTCACCCCTCCACTTT. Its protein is CASRGGTEVNSPLHF.

CDR3 in amino acids: CASSQGTGTEAFF. The CDR3 DNA sequence: TGTGCCAGCAGCCAAGGCACCGGCACTGAAGCTTTCTTT. The chain joins TRBV14 to TRBJ1-1; D is unresolved. This CDR3 is built from 13 residues. CDR1 is SGHDN, CDR2 FVKESK, per germline. V lost 1 base and J lost 4, with 7 bases in between.

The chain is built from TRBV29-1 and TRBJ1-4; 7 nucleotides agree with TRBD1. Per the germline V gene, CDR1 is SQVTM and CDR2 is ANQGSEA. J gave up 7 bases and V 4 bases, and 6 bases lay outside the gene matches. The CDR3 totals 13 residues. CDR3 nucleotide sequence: TGCAGCGTTGGAACAGGGGACAGTGAAAAACTGTTTTTT. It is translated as CSVGTGDSEKLFF.

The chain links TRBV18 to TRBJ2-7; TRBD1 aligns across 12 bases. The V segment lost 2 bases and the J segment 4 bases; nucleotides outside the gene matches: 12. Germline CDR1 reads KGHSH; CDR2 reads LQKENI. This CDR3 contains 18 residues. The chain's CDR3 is CASSPYGGTGGIGYEQYF. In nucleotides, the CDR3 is TGTGCCAGCTCACCATACGGCGGGACAGGGGGCATTGGGTACGAGCAGTACTTC.

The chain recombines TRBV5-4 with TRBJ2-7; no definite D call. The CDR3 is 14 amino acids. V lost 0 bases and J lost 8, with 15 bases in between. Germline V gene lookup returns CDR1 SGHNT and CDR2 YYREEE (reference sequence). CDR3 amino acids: CASSLGEDITKQYF. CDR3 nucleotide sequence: TGTGCCAGCAGCTTGGGAGAAGATATTACGAAGCAGTACTTC.

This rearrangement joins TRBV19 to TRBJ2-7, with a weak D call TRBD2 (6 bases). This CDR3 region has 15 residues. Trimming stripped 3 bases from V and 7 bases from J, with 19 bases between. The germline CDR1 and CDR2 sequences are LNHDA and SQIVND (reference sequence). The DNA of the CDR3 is TGTGCCAGTAGTATTAGTAGCGGAGCTTCAATAGAGCAGTACTTC. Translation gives CASSISSGASIEQYF.

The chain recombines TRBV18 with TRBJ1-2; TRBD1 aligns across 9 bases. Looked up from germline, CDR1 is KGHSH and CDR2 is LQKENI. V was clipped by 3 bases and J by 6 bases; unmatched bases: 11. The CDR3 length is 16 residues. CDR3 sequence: CASSPTGTGSGHGYTF. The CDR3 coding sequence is TGTGCCAGCTCACCGACCGGGACAGGGTCCGGTCATGGCTACACCTTC.

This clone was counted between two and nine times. In DNA form, the CDR3 reads TGTGCCAGCAGCCGGCGGGCGGAGTTCTATGGCTACACCTTC. Its protein product is CASSRRAEFYGYTF. V is TRBV28 and J is TRBJ1-2; D remains unclear. CDR3 length: 14 residues. Germline V gene sequence: CDR1 MDHEN, CDR2 SYDVKM. The ends were cut back, 6 bases at V and 4 bases at J, with 15 bases in the middle.

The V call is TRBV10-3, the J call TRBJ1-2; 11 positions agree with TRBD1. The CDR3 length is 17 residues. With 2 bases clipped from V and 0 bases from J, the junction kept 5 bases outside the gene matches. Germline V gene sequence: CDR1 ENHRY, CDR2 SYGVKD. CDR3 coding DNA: TGTGCCATCAGTGAGATGGACAGGGGGCGGTCTAACTATGGCTACACCTTC. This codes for CAISEMDRGRSNYGYTF.

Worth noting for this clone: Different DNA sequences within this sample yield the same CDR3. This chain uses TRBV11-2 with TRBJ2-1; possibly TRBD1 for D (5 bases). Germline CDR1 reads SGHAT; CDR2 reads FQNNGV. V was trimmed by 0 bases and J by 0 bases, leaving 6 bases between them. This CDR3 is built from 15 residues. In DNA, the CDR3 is TGTGCCAGCAGCTTAGAAGGGGCCTCCTACAATGAGCAGTTCTTC. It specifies CASSLEGASYNEQFF.

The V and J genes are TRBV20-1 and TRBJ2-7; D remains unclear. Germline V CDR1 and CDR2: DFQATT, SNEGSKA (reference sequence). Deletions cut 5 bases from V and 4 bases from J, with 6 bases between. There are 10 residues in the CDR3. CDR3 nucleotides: TGCAGTGCTGTTAGTTACGAGCAGTACTTC. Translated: CSAVSYEQYF.

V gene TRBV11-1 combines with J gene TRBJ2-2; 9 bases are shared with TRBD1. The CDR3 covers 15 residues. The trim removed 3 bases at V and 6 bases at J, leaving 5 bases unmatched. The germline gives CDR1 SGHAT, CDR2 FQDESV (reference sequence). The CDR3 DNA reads TGTGCCAGCAGCTTTGGGACAGGGATGGCCGGGGAGCTGTTTTTT. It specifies CASSFGTGMAGELFF.

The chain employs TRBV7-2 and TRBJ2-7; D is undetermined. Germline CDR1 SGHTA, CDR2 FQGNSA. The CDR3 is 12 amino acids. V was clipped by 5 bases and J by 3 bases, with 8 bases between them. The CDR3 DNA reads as TGTGCCAGCAGCCAATACGGCTACGAGCAGTACTTC. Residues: CASSQYGYEQYF.